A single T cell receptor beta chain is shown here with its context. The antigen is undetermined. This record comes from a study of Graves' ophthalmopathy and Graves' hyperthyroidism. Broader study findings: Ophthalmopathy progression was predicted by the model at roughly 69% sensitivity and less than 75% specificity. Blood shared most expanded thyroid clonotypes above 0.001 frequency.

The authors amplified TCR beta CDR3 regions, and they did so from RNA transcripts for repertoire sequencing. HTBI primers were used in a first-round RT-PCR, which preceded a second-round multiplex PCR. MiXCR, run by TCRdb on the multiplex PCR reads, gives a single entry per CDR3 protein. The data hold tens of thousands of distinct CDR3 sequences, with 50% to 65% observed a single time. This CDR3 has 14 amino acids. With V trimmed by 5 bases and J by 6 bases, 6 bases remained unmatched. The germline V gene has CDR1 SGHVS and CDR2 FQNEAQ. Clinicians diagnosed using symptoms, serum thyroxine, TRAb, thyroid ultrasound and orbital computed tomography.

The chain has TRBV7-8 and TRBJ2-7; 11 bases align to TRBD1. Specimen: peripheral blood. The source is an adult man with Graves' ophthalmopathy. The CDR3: CASSLGTGGVEQYF. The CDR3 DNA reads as TGTGCCAGCAGCCTGGGGACAGGGGGAGTCGAGCAGTACTTC.